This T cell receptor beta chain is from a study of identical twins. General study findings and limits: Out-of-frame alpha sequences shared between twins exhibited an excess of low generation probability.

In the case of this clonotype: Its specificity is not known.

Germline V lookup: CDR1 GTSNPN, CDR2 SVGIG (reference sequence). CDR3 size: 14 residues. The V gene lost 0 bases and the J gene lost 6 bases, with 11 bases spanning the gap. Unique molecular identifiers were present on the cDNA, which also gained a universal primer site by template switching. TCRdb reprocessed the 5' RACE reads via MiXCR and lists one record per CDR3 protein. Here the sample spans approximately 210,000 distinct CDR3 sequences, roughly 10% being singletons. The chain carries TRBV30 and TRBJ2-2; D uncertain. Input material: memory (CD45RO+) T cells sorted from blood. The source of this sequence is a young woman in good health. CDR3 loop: CAWSVRAWAGELFF. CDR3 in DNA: TGTGCCTGGAGTGTAAGGGCTTGGGCCGGGGAGCTGTTTTTT.